Listed below are T cell receptor beta chains from one sample, sequenced in a study of CD8 T cells in ankylosing spondylitis. TCRdb passed the 5' RACE reads through MiXCR, listing each CDR3 protein once. The sample carries 150,000 or so distinct CDR3 sequences, around 17% recorded once. Sequencing was performed on blood, either unsorted or a sorted T cell fraction (not recorded which). The receptors come from a male donor with ankylosing spondylitis or in good health (not recorded which). Each CDR3 is given without its conserved first and last residue. Each record gives: J gene, V gene, CDR3 protein.

TRBJ1-2	TRBV5-1	ASSGTGYGYT
TRBJ1-2	TRBV2	ASSRYREGYGYT
TRBJ2-7	TRBV5-1	ASSLEEGLSYEQY
TRBJ2-5	TRBV9	ASSALAGSETQY
TRBJ1-4	TRBV29-1	SVATPGEKLF
TRBJ2-1	TRBV9	ASSVAPRASYNEQF
TRBJ2-1	TRBV5-1	ASSLFASSYNEQF
TRBJ2-1	TRBV20-1	SARLDYNEQF
TRBJ1-1	TRBV10-3	AISESSFEAF
TRBJ2-2	TRBV27	ASSLTSLRANTGELF